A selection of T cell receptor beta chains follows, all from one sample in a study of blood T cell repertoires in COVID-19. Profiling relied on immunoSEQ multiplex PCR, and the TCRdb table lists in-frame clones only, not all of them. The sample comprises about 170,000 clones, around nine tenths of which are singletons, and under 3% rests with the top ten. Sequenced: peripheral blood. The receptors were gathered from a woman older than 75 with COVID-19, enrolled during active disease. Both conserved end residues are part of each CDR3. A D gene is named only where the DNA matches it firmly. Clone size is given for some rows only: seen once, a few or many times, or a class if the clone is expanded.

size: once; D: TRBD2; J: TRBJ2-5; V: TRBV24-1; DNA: TGTGCCACCGCGGCTAGCGGGAGCGGGGTCCAAGAGACCCAGTACTTC; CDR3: CATAASGSGVQETQYF
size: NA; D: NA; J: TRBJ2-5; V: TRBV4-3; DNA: TGCGCCAGCAGCCAGGACAGAAAAGAGACCCAGTACTTC; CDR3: CASSQDRKETQYF
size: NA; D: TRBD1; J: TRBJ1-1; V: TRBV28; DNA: TGTGCCAGCAGTTTGTTCGGACAGGGTTACACTGAAGCTTTCTTT; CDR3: CASSLFGQGYTEAFF
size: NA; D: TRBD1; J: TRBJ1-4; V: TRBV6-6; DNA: TGTGCCAGCAGTCACCACCAATCACCGGGACAGACAACTAATGAAAAACTGTTTTTT; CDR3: CASSHHQSPGQTTNEKLFF
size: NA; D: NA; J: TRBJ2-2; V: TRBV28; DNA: TGTGCCAGCTCGTCGGGCACCGGGGAGCTGTTTTTT; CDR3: CASSSGTGELFF
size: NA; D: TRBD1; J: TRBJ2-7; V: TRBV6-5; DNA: TGTGCCAGCAGTTACAGTCTGGCAGGGGGCGGCTACGAGCAGTACTTC; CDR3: CASSYSLAGGGYEQYF
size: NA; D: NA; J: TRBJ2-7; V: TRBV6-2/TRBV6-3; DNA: TGTGCCAGCAGTTACTCGCTAGTTACCTACGAGCAGTACTTC; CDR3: CASSYSLVTYEQYF
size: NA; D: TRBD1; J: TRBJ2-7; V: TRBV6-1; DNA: TGTGCCAGCAGTGAACCTCCGGGACAGGCTTACTACGAGCAGTACTTC; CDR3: CASSEPPGQAYYEQYF
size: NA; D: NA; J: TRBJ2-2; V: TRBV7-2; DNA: TGTGCCAGCAGCTTACACGGGACCGGGGAGCTGTTTTTT; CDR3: CASSLHGTGELFF
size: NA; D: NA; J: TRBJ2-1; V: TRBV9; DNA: TGTGCCAGCAGCGCTAGCACACACGATGAGCAGTTCTTC; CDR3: CASSASTHDEQFF
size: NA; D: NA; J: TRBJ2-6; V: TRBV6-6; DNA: TGTGCCAGCAGTTATGGGGAGATATCTGGGGCCAACGTCCTGACTTTC; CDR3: CASSYGEISGANVLTF
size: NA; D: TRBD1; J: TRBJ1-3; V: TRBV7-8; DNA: TGTGCCAGCAGCACCGGACAGGGGGCGAACTCTGGAAACACCATATATTTT; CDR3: CASSTGQGANSGNTIYF
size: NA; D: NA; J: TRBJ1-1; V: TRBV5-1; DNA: TGCGCCAGCAGCCCGCAACAGGAGATGAACACTGAAGCTTTCTTT; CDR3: CASSPQQEMNTEAFF
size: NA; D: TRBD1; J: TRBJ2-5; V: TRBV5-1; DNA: TGCGCCAGCAGCGGGGCCCTCGGACAGGGGGCTTTTGAGACCCAGTACTTC; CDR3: CASSGALGQGAFETQYF
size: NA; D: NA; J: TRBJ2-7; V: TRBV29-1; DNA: TGCAGCGTTACCTTTACAAGATACGAGCAGTACTTC; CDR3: CSVTFTRYEQYF
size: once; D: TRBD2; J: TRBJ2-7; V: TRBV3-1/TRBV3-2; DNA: TGTGCCAGCAGTTGGACTAGCGGGATCTACGAGCAGTACTTC; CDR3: CASSWTSGIYEQYF
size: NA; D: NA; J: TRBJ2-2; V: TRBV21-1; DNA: TGTGCCAGCAGCAGAAACCTAGCGAACACCGGGGAGCTGTTTTTT; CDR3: CASSRNLANTGELFF
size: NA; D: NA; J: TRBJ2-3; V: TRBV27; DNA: TGTGCCAGCAGCTCCGGGACAAGCCGCACAGATACGCAGTATTTT; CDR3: CASSSGTSRTDTQYF
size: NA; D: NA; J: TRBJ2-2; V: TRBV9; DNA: TGTGCCAGCAGCGTAGCTCAGGGTGGAACCGGGGAGCTGTTTTTT; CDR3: CASSVAQGGTGELFF
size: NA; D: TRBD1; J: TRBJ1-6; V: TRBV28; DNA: TGTGCCAGCAGTTTACCGACAGGGGATAATTCACCCCTCCACTTT; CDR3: CASSLPTGDNSPLHF
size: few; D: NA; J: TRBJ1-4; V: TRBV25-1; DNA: TGTGCCAGCAGTGACCCGCTCCGGGACAAAGGGGAAAAACTGTTTTTT; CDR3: CASSDPLRDKGEKLFF
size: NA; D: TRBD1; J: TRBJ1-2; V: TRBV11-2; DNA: TGTGCCAGCAGCCAACTTAGGACAGGGGGAGCCTACACCTTC; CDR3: CASSQLRTGGAYTF
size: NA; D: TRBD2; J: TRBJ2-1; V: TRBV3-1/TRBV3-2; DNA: TGTGCCAGCAGCCAAGCGCCAGCGGGAGAGGGAGAGCAGTTCTTC; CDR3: CASSQAPAGEGEQFF
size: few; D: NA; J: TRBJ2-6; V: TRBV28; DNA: TGTGCCAGCAGCCTGTTCCCTGGGGCCAACGTCCTGACTTTC; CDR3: CASSLFPGANVLTF
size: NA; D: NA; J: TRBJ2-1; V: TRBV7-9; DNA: TGTGCCAGCAGCTTAGTTCCGGATGAGCAGTTCTTC; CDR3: CASSLVPDEQFF
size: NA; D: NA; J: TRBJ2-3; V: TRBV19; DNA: TGTGCCAGTAGTATAGCGCCTAGCGCTAGCACAGATACGCAGTATTTT; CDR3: CASSIAPSASTDTQYF
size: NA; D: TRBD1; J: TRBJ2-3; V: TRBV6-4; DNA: TGTGCCAGCAGTGCCGGGACAGGGGGCACAGATACGCAGTATTTT; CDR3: CASSAGTGGTDTQYF
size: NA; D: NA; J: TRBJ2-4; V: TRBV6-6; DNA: TGTGCCAGCAGTTACGACACAGGGACCAAAAACATTCAGTACTTC; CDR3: CASSYDTGTKNIQYF
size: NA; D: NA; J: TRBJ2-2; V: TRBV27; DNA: TGTGCCAGCAGTCCCGGTTGGGGCCGCACGAACACCGGGGAGCTGTTTTTT; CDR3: CASSPGWGRTNTGELFF
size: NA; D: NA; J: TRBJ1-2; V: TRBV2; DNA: TGTGCCAGCAGCCTAACCGTATATGGCTACACCTTC; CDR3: CASSLTVYGYTF
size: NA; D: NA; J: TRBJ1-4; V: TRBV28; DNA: TGTGCCAGCAGCCTCGGACAGTTAAATGAAAAACTGTTTTTT; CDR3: CASSLGQLNEKLFF
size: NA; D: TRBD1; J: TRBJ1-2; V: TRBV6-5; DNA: TGTGCCAGCAGTCTCGACAGGGCGGCGGTTGGCTACACCTTC; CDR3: CASSLDRAAVGYTF
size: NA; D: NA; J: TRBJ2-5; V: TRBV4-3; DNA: TGCGCCAGCAGCCAAGATCAACGGTACCAAGAGACCCAGTACTTC; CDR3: CASSQDQRYQETQYF
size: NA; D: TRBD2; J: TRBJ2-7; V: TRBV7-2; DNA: TGTGCCAGCAGCTTAGAAGCGGGGGAGCAGTACTTC; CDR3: CASSLEAGEQYF
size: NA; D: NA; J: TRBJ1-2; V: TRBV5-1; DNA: TGCGCCAGCAGCTGGGCATATAACTATGGCTACACCTTC; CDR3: CASSWAYNYGYTF
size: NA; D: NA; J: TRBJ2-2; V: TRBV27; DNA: TGTGCCAGCAGTTCCATCGGGAGTACCACCGGGGAGCTGTTTTTT; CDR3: CASSSIGSTTGELFF
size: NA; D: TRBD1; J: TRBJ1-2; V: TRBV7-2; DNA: TGTGCCAGCAGCAAAGGGGGTTCCGGACAGGGGTTTGGCTACACCTTC; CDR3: CASSKGGSGQGFGYTF
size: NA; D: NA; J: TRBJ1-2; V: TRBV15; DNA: TGTGCCACCAGCAGAGATAGACAGATCAACTATGGCTACACCTTC; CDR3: CATSRDRQINYGYTF
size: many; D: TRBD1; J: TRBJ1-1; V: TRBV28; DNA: TGTGCCAGCAGTCCACGGACAGGGCCCTCCACTGAAGCTTTCTTT; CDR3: CASSPRTGPSTEAFF
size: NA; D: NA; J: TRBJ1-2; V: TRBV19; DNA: TGTGCCAGTAGTATAGGAGGGAGAGAAGGCTACACCTTC; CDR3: CASSIGGREGYTF
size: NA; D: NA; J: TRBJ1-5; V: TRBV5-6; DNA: TGTGCCAGCAGCTTAGGAGTCACGGTCAATCAGCCCCAGCATTTT; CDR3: CASSLGVTVNQPQHF